Listed below are T cell receptor beta chains from one sample, sequenced in a study of shared clonotypes between healthy human individuals. The repertoire was sequenced with immunoSEQ multiplex PCR; TCRdb's copy has only in-frame clones and lacks some. The sample contains approximately 2,000,000 clones, just under 95% of which appear only once. Sequencing input: naive CD8+ T cells from PBMCs. Every receptor here comes from a young man in good health. Some clones in this sample may be carry-over from other donors' samples. Each CDR3 is given with its conserved first and last residue. The D gene is left open where the match is weak.

CDR3	V	J	D
CASSLGTGVNTEAFF	TRBV7-2	TRBJ1-1	TRBD1
CASSRPPGLASETQYF	TRBV4-1	TRBJ2-5	TRBD2
CASTQRVALHYEQYF	TRBV7-2	TRBJ2-7	NA
CASSFRLAGTYYGYTF	TRBV5-4	TRBJ1-2	NA
CSVEGYPEQFF	TRBV29-1	TRBJ2-1	NA
CASSSMGLEGNEQFF	TRBV6-6	TRBJ2-1	NA
CASSKGWGLGYTF	TRBV5-4	TRBJ1-2	NA
CASRDRLAGGMSEQFF	TRBV7-6	TRBJ2-1	TRBD2
CASSISLVGANEAFF	TRBV19	TRBJ1-1	NA
CASSLGPGPDYEQYF	TRBV27	TRBJ2-7	NA
CASRARGLAMSYNEQFF	TRBV2	TRBJ2-1	TRBD2
CASSQDSYYEQYF	TRBV28	TRBJ2-7	NA
CASSFATGSQETQYF	TRBV27	TRBJ2-5	TRBD1
CASSFQETQYF	TRBV7-3	TRBJ2-5	NA
CASSHLAGVVSQYF	TRBV28	TRBJ2-5	TRBD2
CASSAGTGAYEQYF	TRBV19	TRBJ2-7	TRBD1
CSVETGTEAFF	TRBV29-1	TRBJ1-1	NA
CASSVVGAGAAYPQYF	TRBV9	TRBJ2-3	TRBD2
CASSLGLSRGQVREQFF	TRBV11-3	TRBJ2-1	TRBD1